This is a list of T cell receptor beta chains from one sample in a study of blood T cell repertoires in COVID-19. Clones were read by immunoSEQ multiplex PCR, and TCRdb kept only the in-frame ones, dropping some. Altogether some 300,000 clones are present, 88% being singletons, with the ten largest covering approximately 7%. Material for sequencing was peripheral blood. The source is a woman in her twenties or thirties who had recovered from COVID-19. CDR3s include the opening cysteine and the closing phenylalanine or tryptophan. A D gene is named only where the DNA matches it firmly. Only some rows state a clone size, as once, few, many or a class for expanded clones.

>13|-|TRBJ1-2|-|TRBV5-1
TGCGCCAGCAGCGGCGACTCTGGCTATGGCTACACCTTC
CASSGDSGYGYTF
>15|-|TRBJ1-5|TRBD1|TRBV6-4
TGTGCCAGCAAATTTAAGACAGGGAGATGTCAGCCCCAGCATTTT
CASKFKTGRCQPQHF
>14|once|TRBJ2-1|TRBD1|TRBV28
TGTGCCAGCAGTCCGAACAGGGGGGACAATGAGCAGTTCTTC
CASSPNRGDNEQFF
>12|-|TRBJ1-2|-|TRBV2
TGTGCCAGCAGCCCCACTTTCTATGGCTACACCTTC
CASSPTFYGYTF
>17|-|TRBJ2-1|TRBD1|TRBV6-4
TGTGCCAGCAGTGACCCCCTCGACAGGGTCTTGTACAATGAGCAGTTCTTC
CASSDPLDRVLYNEQFF
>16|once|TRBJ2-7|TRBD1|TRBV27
TGTGCCAGCAGTTTAAACCCGGGACAGGGCTCCTACGAGCAGTACTTC
CASSLNPGQGSYEQYF
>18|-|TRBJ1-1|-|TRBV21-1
TGTGCCAGCAGCAAATGGGGGGAGGCAGATAATATGAACACTGAAGCTTTCTTT
CASSKWGEADNMNTEAFF
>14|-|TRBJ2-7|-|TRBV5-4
TGTGCCAGCAGCTTTGCGTCCGGGGCCTACGAGCAGTACTTC
CASSFASGAYEQYF
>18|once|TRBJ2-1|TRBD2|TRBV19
TGTGCCAGTAATTCGTATGGGAGCGGGGAACTTTCCTACAATGAGCAGTTCTTC
CASNSYGSGELSYNEQFF
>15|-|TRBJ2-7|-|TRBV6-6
TGTGCCAGCAGTTTCACAGCCGCGGGCAGCTACGAGCAGTACTTC
CASSFTAAGSYEQYF
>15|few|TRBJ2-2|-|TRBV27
TGTGCCAGCAGTTTAGGCGGTTCGAACACCGGGGAGCTGTTTTTT
CASSLGGSNTGELFF
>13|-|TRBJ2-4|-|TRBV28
TGTGCCAGCAGCCCCAGATCCCCCGACATTCAGTACTTC
CASSPRSPDIQYF
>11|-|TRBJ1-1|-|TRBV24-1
TGTGCCACCAGTGCCGGGTTTGAAGCTTTCTTT
CATSAGFEAFF
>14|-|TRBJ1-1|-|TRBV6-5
TGTGCCAGCAGCCTACTCACGGGGAGGACTGAAGCTTTCTTT
CASSLLTGRTEAFF
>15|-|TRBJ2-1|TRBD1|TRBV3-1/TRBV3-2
TGTGCCAGCAGCCCCCTGACAGGGCCCTACAATGAGCAGTTCTTC
CASSPLTGPYNEQFF
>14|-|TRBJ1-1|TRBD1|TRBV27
TGTGCCAGCAGTTTGACAGGGGAGAACACTGAAGCTTTCTTT
CASSLTGENTEAFF
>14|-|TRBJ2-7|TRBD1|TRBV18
TGTGCCAGCTCACCAGGGACAGGGGCGGTCGAGCAGTACTTC
CASSPGTGAVEQYF
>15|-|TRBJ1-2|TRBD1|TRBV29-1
TGCAGCTGTGACGGGGGTACAGGGGGCCACTATGGCTACACCTTC
CSCDGGTGGHYGYTF
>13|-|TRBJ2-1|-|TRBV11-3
TGTGCCAGCAGCTTAAGGCCTAGCAATGAGCAGTTCTTC
CASSLRPSNEQFF
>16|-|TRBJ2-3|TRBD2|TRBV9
TGTGCCAGCAGCACAGGAAGGGCGGGGGGCAGTCGCACGCAGTATTTT
CASSTGRAGGSRTQYF
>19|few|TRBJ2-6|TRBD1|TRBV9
TGTGCCAGCAGCGTCCGACAGGGGAGCTATAGCTCTGGGGCCAACGTCCTGACTTTC
CASSVRQGSYSSGANVLTF
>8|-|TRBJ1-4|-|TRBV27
TGTGCCACTCGACCGGGGTTTTTT
CATRPGFF
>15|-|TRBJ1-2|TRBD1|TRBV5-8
TGTGCCAGCAGCTTGGGCCGGACAGGGAACTATGGCTACACCTTC
CASSLGRTGNYGYTF
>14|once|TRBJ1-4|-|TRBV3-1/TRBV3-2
TGTGCCAGCAGCTCCCGGGCAACTAATGAAAAACTGTTTTTT
CASSSRATNEKLFF
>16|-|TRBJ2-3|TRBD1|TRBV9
TGTGCCAGCAGCGATACAGGGGGCAAGTTTACAGATACGCAGTATTTT
CASSDTGGKFTDTQYF
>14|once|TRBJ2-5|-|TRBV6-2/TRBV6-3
TGTGCCAGCAGTTACTCATCGGGGATTCAGACCCAGTACTTC
CASSYSSGIQTQYF
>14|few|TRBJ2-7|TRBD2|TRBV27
TGTGCCAGCAGCCACCGGGGGGAGGGCTACGAGCAGTACTTC
CASSHRGEGYEQYF